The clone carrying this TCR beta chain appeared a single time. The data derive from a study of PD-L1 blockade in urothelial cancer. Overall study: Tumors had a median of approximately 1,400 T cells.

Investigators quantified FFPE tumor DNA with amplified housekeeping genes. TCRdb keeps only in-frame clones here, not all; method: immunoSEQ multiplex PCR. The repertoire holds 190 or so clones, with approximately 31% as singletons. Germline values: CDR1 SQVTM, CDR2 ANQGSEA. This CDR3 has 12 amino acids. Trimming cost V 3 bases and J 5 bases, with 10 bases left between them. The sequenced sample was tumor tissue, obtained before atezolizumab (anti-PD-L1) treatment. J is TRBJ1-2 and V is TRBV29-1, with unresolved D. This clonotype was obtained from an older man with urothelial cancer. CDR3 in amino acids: CSVDVGIYGYTF. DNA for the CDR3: TGCAGCGTTGATGTCGGAATATATGGCTACACCTTC.